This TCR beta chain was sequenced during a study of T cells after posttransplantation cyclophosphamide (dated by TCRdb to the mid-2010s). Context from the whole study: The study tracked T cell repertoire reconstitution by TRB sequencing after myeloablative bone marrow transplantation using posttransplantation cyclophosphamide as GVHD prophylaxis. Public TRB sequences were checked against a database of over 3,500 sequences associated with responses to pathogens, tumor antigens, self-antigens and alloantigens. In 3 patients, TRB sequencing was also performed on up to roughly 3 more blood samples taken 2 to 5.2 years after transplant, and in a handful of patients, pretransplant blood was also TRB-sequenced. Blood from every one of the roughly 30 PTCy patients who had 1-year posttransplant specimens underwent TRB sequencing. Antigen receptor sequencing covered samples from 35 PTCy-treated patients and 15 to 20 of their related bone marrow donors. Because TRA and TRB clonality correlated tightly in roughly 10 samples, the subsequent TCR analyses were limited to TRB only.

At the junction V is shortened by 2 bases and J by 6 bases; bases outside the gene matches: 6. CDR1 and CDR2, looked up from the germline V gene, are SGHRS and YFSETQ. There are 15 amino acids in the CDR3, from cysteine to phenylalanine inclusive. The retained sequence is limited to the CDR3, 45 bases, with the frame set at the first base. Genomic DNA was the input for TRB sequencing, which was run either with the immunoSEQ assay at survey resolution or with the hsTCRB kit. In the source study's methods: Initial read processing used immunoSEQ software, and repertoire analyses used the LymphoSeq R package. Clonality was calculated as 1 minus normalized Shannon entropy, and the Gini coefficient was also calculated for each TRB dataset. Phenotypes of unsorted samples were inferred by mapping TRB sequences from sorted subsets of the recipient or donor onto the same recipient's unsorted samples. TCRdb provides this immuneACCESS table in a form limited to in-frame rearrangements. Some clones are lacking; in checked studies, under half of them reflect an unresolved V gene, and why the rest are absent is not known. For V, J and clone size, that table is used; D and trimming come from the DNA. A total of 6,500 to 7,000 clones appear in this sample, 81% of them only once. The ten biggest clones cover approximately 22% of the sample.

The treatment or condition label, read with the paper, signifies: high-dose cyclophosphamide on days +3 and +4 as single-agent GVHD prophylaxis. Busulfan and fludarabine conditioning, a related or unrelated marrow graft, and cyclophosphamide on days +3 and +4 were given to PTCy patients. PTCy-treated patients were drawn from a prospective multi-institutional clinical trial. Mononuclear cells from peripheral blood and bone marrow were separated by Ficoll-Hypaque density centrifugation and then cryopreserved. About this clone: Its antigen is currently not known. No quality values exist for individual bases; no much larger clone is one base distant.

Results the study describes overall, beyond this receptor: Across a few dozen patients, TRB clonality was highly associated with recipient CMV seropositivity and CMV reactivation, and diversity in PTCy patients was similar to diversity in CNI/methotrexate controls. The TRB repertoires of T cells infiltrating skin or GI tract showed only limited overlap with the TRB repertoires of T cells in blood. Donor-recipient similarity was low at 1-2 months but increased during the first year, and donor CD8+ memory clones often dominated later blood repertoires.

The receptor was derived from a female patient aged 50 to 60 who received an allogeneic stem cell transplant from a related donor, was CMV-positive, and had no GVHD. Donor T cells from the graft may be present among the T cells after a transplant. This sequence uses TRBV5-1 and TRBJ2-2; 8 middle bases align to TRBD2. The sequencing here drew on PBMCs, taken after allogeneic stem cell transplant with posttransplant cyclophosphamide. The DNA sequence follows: TGCGCCAGCAGCTTAAGCGGGAGAAGTCCCGGGGAGCTGTTTTTT. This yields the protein CASSLSGRSPGELFF.